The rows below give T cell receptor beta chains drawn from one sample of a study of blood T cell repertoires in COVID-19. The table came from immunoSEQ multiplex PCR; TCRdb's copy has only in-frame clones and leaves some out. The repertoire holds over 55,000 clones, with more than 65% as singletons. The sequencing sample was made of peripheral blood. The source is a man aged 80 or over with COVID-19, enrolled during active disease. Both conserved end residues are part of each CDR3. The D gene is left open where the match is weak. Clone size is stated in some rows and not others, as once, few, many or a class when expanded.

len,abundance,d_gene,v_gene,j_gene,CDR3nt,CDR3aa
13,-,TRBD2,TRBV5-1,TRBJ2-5,TGCGCCAGCAGTGTAGCGGGAGGGGAGACCCAGTACTTC,CASSVAGGETQYF
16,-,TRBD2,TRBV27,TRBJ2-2,TGTGCCAGCAGTTTACTAGCGGGGATTAACACCGGGGAGCTGTTTTTT,CASSLLAGINTGELFF
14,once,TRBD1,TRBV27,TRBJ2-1,TGTGCCAGCAAGTTGGGGACAGGGGACAATGAGCAGTTCTTC,CASKLGTGDNEQFF
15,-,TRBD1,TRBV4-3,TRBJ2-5,TGCGCCAGCAGCTCTGCAGGGGGCGCGGGGGAGACCCAGTACTTC,CASSSAGGAGETQYF
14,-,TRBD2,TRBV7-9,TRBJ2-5,TGTGCCAGCAGCTTACGGGGGGTTGAAGAGACCCAGTACTTC,CASSLRGVEETQYF
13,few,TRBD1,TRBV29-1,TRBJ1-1,TGCAGCGTTGAAGATAGGGACAGGGTATCGGCTTTCTTT,CSVEDRDRVSAFF
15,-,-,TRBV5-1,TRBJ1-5,TGCGCCAGCAGCCCCGCGGGGTCGCCGGGTCAGCCCCAGCATTTT,CASSPAGSPGQPQHF
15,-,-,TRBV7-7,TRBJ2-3,TGTGCCAGCAGCCCCCAGGAAACTAGCACAGATACGCAGTATTTT,CASSPQETSTDTQYF
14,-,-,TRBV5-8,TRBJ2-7,TGTGCCAGCAGCTCGTGGAGCGGACCCTACGAGCAGTACTTC,CASSSWSGPYEQYF
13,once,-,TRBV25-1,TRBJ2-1,TGTGCCAGCGGGGGGACTCTTGGGGATGAGCAGTTCTTC,CASGGTLGDEQFF
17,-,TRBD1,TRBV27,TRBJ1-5,TGTGCCAGCTCATCCAAAGGCAGGGGGCTTAGCAATCAGCCCCAGCATTTT,CASSSKGRGLSNQPQHF
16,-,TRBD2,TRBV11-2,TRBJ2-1,TGTGCCAGCAGCCTGGGACTAGCGGGGAACTACAATGAGCAGTTCTTC,CASSLGLAGNYNEQFF
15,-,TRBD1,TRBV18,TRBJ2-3,TGTGCCAGCTCACCGCGTGACAGGGGCCCAGATACGCAGTATTTT,CASSPRDRGPDTQYF
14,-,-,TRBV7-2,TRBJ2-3,TGTGCCAGCAGACAGACAGCAAGCACAGATACGCAGTATTTT,CASRQTASTDTQYF
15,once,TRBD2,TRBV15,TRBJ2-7,TGTGCCACCAGCATTTCGACTAGCGGGTCCGGGGGGCAGTACTTC,CATSISTSGSGGQYF
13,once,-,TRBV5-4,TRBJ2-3,TGTGCCAGCAGCTCCGTCCTCACAGATACGCAGTATTTT,CASSSVLTDTQYF